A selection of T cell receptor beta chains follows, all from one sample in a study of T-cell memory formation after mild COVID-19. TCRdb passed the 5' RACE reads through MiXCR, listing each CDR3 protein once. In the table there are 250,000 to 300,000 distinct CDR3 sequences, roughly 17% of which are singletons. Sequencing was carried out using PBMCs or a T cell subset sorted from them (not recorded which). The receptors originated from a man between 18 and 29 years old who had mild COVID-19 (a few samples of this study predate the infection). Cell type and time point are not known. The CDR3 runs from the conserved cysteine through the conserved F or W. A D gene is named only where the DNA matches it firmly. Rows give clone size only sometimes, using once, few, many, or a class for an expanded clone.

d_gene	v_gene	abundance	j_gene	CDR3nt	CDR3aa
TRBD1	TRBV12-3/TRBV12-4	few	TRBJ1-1	TGTGCCAGCAGCCGCCGGGACAGGGGGGCCGGACTCATGAACACTGAAGCTTTCTTT	CASSRRDRGAGLMNTEAFF
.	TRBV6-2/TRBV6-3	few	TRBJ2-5	TGTGCCAGCAGTTACTCGACAGTCCCAATCCAAGAGACCCAGTACTTC	CASSYSTVPIQETQYF
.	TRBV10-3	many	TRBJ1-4	TGTGCCATCAGTGACACGACCAAGGCAACTAATGAAAAACTGTTTTTT	CAISDTTKATNEKLFF
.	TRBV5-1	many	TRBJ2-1	TGCGCCAGCAGCTTAGTAGCGGAGGTCCACAATGAGCAGTTCTTC	CASSLVAEVHNEQFF
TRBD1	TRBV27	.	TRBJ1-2	TGTGCCAGCAGTTTCGGGACAGGGGACGGCTACACCTTC	CASSFGTGDGYTF
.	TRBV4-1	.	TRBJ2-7	TGCGCCAGCAGCCAAGCCGACAGCACCTACGAGCAGTACTTC	CASSQADSTYEQYF
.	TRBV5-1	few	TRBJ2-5	TGCGCCAGCAGCGTACTTGATCTAGGGTCGCAAGAGACCCAGTACTTC	CASSVLDLGSQETQYF
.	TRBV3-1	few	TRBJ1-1	TGTGCCAGCAGCCAAGACGGGGGCTCCGGTGCTGAAGCTTTCTTT	CASSQDGGSGAEAFF
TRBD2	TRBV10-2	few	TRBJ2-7	TGCGCCAGCAGTGAGCCCGGACTAGCGGGGGGCTACGAGCAGTACTTC	CASSEPGLAGGYEQYF
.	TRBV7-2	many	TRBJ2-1	TGTGCCAGCAGCAGAGCCGGAAGCTCCTACAATGAGCAGTTCTTC	CASSRAGSSYNEQFF
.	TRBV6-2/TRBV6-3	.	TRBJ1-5	TGTGCCAGCAGTACGGGGTGGAGGGGCAATCAGCCCCAGCATTTT	CASSTGWRGNQPQHF
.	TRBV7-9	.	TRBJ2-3	TGTGCCAGCAGGCCAGTGACAGATACGCAGTATTTT	CASRPVTDTQYF
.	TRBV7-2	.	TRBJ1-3	TGTGCCAGCAGCCCAGTACCTGGAAACACCATATATTTT	CASSPVPGNTIYF
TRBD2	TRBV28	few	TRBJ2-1	TGTGCCAGCAGTTTCGGGGGGGTGTACAATGTCCAGTTCTTC	CASSFGGVYNVQFF
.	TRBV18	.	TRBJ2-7	TGTGCCAGCTCACCCCGGGGCGCCGCCTACGAGCAGTACTTC	CASSPRGAAYEQYF
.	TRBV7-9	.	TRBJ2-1	TGTGCCAGCAGCTTAGGTTTCGGATCCTCCACCTACAATGAGCAGTTCTTC	CASSLGFGSSTYNEQFF
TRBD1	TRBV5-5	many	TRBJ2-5	TGTGCCAGCAGCTGGACAGGGTCGGAGACCCAGTACTTC	CASSWTGSETQYF